The rows below give T cell receptor beta chains drawn from one sample of a study of T cell responses to AZD1222 COVID-19 vaccine. Profiled with immunoSEQ multiplex PCR; TCRdb holds only in-frame clones, not every one. The sample contains approximately 100,000 clones, about 90% of which appear only once. The starting material was peripheral blood, obtained on day 0 of AZD1222 vaccination. The receptors originated from an adult in good health. CDR3s include the opening cysteine and the closing phenylalanine or tryptophan. The D gene is left open where the match is weak. Only some rows state a clone size, as once, few, many or a class for expanded clones.

>TRBJ1-2|TRBV10-1|-|-
TGCGCCAGCAGTGAGGACGGCCGTTACGGCTACACCTTC
CASSEDGRYGYTF
>TRBJ1-2|TRBV2|TRBD1|-
TGTGCCAGCAGCTACGGGACAGTCTATGGCTACACCTTC
CASSYGTVYGYTF
>TRBJ2-5|TRBV7-2|-|-
TGTGCCAGCGTTCCCCGATCGAGTAGGGAGACCCAGTACTTC
CASVPRSSRETQYF
>TRBJ2-7|TRBV28|-|-
TGTGCCAGCAGTCCTACTCCTTACGAGCAGTACTTC
CASSPTPYEQYF
>TRBJ2-3|TRBV20-1|TRBD2|-
TGCAGTGCTAGTCTGGGACTAGCGGGAAGCACAGATACGCAGTATTTT
CSASLGLAGSTDTQYF
>TRBJ2-3|TRBV6-5|-|-
TGTGCCAGCAGGGGCGACGCCCACACAGATACGCAGTATTTT
CASRGDAHTDTQYF
>TRBJ2-7|TRBV27|-|-
TGTGCCAGCAATTCGTTCCCCTCCTACGAGCAGTACTTC
CASNSFPSYEQYF
>TRBJ1-1|TRBV2|-|few
TGTGCCAGCAGTTTGAGGGGCCTCGGCACTGAAGCTTTCTTT
CASSLRGLGTEAFF
>TRBJ1-6|TRBV2|-|-
TGTGCCAGCAGTGACAGTCCTAGCTCCTATAATTCACCCCTCCACTTT
CASSDSPSSYNSPLHF
>TRBJ2-3|TRBV7-3|TRBD2|-
TGTGCCAGCAGCTCCCAGGCCGGGAGGACGCAGTATTTT
CASSSQAGRTQYF
>TRBJ1-4|TRBV5-1|TRBD1|few
TGCGCCAGCAGGACAGGGTCAACTAATGAAAAACTGTTTTTT
CASRTGSTNEKLFF
>TRBJ1-2|TRBV7-9|-|-
TGTGCCAGCAGCCCGGACGGGGCCGGGAGCTATGGCTACACCTTC
CASSPDGAGSYGYTF
>TRBJ2-5|TRBV4-1|TRBD2|-
TGCGCCAGCAGCCACCTCGGGGGGTTGGGGGAAGAGACCCAGTACTTC
CASSHLGGLGEETQYF
>TRBJ2-1|TRBV12-3/TRBV12-4|-|-
TGTGCCAGCAGCTCGAATAATGAGCAGTTCTTC
CASSSNNEQFF
>TRBJ2-1|TRBV5-5|TRBD2|-
TGTGCCAGTCGGGTTAGCGGGGTAGGATACAATGAGCAGTTCTTC
CASRVSGVGYNEQFF
>TRBJ1-6|TRBV3-1/TRBV3-2|TRBD1|-
TGTGCCAGCAGCCTACGTGAAAAGCCGGGACAGCTCCACTTT
CASSLREKPGQLHF
>TRBJ2-1|TRBV5-1|TRBD2|-
TGCGCCAGCAGCTTGGAGGGACTAGCGACTTACAATGAGCAGTTCTTC
CASSLEGLATYNEQFF
>TRBJ2-7|TRBV19|TRBD2|-
TGTGCCAGTAGTACCGAGCGGGAGGGTAACTACGAGCAGTACTTC
CASSTEREGNYEQYF
>TRBJ1-2|TRBV5-1|-|-
TGCGCCAGCAGCCCCACTGACACGTTGTATGGCTACACCTTC
CASSPTDTLYGYTF
>TRBJ2-3|TRBV9|TRBD2|-
TGTGCCAGCAGCGTACAGCCCCCTAGCGGGACTAGTCGAGTGCGTACGCAGTATTTT
CASSVQPPSGTSRVRTQYF
>TRBJ1-6|TRBV18|-|-
TGTGCCAGCTCACCTCAGGTGGATAATTCACCCCTCCACTTT
CASSPQVDNSPLHF
>TRBJ1-1|TRBV6-5|-|-
TGTGCCAGCAGCGGAACGGTGAACACTGAAGCTTTCTTT
CASSGTVNTEAFF
>TRBJ1-5|TRBV12-3/TRBV12-4|TRBD1|-
TGTGCCAGCAGACAGGGGGCCAATCAGCCCCAGCATTTT
CASRQGANQPQHF
>TRBJ2-1|TRBV18|TRBD1|-
TGTGCCAGCTCACCACGGCAGGGGGACAATGAGCAGTTCTTC
CASSPRQGDNEQFF
>TRBJ1-3|TRBV25-1|-|-
TGTGCCAGCAGTGGTGGGACATCCTCAAGGTGGGGAAACACCATATATTTT
CASSGGTSSRWGNTIYF
>TRBJ2-5|TRBV7-9|-|few
TGTGCCAGCAGCTCGGTGAACCGAGAGACCCAGTACTTC
CASSSVNRETQYF
>TRBJ2-1|TRBV7-9|TRBD1|-
TGTGCCAGCAGCCAATACACAGGGGGAAATAGCAATGAGCAGTTCTTC
CASSQYTGGNSNEQFF
>TRBJ2-3|TRBV7-3|TRBD2|-
TGTGCCAGCAGCCTCCAGCGGGGGTCGTCTTCGCAGTATTTT
CASSLQRGSSSQYF
>TRBJ1-2|TRBV6-4|-|-
TGTGCCAGCAATCGACCCGGGGCCGTCCGAGAACATGGCTACACCTTC
CASNRPGAVREHGYTF
>TRBJ2-7|TRBV5-1|-|-
TGCGCCAGCAAGTACAGCCAGACTCCCTACGAGCAGTACTTC
CASKYSQTPYEQYF
>TRBJ1-2|TRBV7-2|-|-
TGTGCCAGCAGCTACCCACCGGGACACAATGGCTACACCTTC
CASSYPPGHNGYTF
>TRBJ2-7|TRBV27|-|few
TGTGCCACTCAAGGGGTCTCCTACGAGCAGTACTTC
CATQGVSYEQYF
>TRBJ1-1|TRBV10-1|TRBD1|-
TGCGCCAGCAGTCCGGGACAGGGGTACACTGAAGCTTTCTTT
CASSPGQGYTEAFF
>TRBJ1-2|TRBV5-4|TRBD1|-
TGTGCCAGCAGCTTTGACAGGGCGGGGAATGGCTACACCTTC
CASSFDRAGNGYTF
>TRBJ1-2|TRBV28|-|-
TGTGCCAGCAGTCTCGCTAACTATGGCTACACCTTC
CASSLANYGYTF
>TRBJ2-7|TRBV29-1|-|-
TGCAGCGTTGTGGCAGGGGCTATAGGTCAGCAGTACTTC
CSVVAGAIGQQYF
>TRBJ2-1|TRBV27|-|-
TGTGCCAGCAGTACCCTAACTGGGGGGCACAATGAGCAGTTCTTC
CASSTLTGGHNEQFF
>TRBJ2-1|TRBV7-2|-|few
TGTGCCAGCAGCTTAGCCTCGCGGGGGCCATACAATGAGCAGTTCTTC
CASSLASRGPYNEQFF
>TRBJ1-3|TRBV10-3|-|-
TGTGCCATCAGCCTTACAGACCCCTCTGGAAACACCATATATTTT
CAISLTDPSGNTIYF
>TRBJ1-6|TRBV27|TRBD1|-
TGTGCCAGCAGTCGGGGGACAGGGCGGCGGGATTCACCCCTCCACTTT
CASSRGTGRRDSPLHF
>TRBJ2-4|TRBV5-1|-|-
TGCGCCAGCAGCTTGGGCGCGGGAGCCAAAAACATTCAGTACTTC
CASSLGAGAKNIQYF
>TRBJ1-1|TRBV5-1|TRBD1|-
TGCGCCAGCAGCTTGGGGGATCCGGGACAGATGAACACTGAAGCTTTCTTT
CASSLGDPGQMNTEAFF
>TRBJ2-5|TRBV30|-|-
TGTGCCTGGAGTGTAGGCTCCACGGTCCAAGAGACCCAGTACTTC
CAWSVGSTVQETQYF
>TRBJ1-2|TRBV27|-|once
TGTGCCAGCAGTCCCCGGGAGCCCCACTATGGCTACACCTTC
CASSPREPHYGYTF
>TRBJ2-1|TRBV27|TRBD2|-
TGTGCCAGCAGTCTCTTAGCGGGAGTGGGTGGTGAGCAGTTCTTC
CASSLLAGVGGEQFF